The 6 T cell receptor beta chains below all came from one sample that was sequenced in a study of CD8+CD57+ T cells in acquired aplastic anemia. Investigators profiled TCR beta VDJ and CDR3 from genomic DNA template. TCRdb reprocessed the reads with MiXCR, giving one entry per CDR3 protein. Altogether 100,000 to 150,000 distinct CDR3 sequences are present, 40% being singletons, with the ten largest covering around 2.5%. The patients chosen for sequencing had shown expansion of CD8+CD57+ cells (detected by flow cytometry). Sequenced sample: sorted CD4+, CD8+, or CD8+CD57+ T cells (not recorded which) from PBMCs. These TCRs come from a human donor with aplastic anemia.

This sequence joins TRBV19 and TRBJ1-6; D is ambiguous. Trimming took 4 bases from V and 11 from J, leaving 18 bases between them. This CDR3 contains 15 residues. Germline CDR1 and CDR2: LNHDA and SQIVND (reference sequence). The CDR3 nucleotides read TGTGCCAGTAGTACGAGTACGACCACCTTCCCACCCCTCCACTTT. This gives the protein CASSTSTTTFPPLHF.

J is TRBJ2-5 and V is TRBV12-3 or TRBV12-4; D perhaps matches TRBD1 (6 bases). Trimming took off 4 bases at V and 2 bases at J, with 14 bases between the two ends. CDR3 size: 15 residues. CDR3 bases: TGTGCCAGCAGTTCATACGGGACACTACAAGAGACCCAGTACTTC. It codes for CASSSYGTLQETQYF.

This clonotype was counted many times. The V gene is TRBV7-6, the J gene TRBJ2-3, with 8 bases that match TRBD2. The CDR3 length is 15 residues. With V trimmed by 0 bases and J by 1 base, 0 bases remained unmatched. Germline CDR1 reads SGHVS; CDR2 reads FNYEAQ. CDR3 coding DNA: TGTGCCAGCAGCTTAGCACTAGCGGGCACAGATACGCAGTATTTT. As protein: CASSLALAGTDTQYF.

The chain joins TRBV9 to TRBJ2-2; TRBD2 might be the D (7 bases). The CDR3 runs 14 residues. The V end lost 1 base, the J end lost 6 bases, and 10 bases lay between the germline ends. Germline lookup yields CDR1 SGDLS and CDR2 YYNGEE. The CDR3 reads CASSVPGGPGELFF. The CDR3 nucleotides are TGTGCCAGCAGCGTACCGGGGGGCCCCGGGGAGCTGTTTTTT.

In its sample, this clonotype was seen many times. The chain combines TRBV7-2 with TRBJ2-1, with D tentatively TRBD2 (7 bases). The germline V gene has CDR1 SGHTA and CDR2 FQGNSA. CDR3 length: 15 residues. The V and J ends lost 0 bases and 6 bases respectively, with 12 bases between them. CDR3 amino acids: CASSLAGGGRNEQFF. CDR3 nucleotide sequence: TGTGCCAGCAGCTTAGCAGGGGGGGGCCGCAATGAGCAGTTCTTC. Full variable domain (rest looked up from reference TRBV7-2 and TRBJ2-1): GAGVSQSPSNKVTEKGKDVELRCDPISGHTALYWYRQSLGQGLEFLIYFQGNSAPDKSGLPSDRFSAERTGGSVSTLTIQRTQQEDSAVYLCASSLAGGGRNEQFFGPGTRLTVL.

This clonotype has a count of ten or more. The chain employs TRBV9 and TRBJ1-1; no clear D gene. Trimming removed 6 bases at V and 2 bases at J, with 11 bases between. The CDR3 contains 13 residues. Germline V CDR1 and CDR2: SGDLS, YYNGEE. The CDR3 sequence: CASNKEGNTEAFF. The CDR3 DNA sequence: TGTGCCAGCAATAAGGAGGGCAACACTGAAGCTTTCTTT.